This TCR beta chain derives from a study of OX40 agonist ivuxolimab in advanced cancers. This clone was observed a handful of times. Its antigen is still unknown. The table came from immunoSEQ multiplex PCR; TCRdb's copy has only in-frame clones and leaves some out. Of 65,000 to 75,000 clones in the sample, more than 75% were seen once. The CDR3 sequence is 13 residues long. With 5 bases clipped from V and 12 bases from J, the junction kept 10 bases outside the gene matches. Per germline, CDR1 SGHVS and CDR2 FQNEAQ. Study-level findings and limits: In the 0.1 to 3.0 mg/kg range, CD4+ and CD8+ blood T cells had expanded clonally by week 6.

This material consisted of CD4+ or CD8+ T cells sorted from blood, taken in a trial of the OX40 agonist ivuxolimab. The chain recombines TRBV7-8 with TRBJ2-1; 7 bases line up with TRBD1. The origin of this receptor is an adult with an advanced solid tumor such as melanoma, head and neck, liver or kidney cancer. The CDR3 region is CASSPQGGRGQFF. In nucleotides, the CDR3 is TGTGCCAGCAGCCCCCAAGGGGGCAGGGGGCAGTTCTTC.